These 18 T cell receptor beta chains were sequenced from one sample in a study of molecular identifiers for immune sequencing clone quantification. TCRdb redid the calling of the PCR reads with MiXCR, one entry per CDR3 protein. This table has approximately 60,000 distinct CDR3 sequences, under 20% appearing once. What was sequenced was naive CD8+ T cells from blood, with Jurkat cell RNA spiked in. The sample's subset: FACS-sorted CD8+CD4-CCR7+CD45RA+ naive T cells. These receptors originate from a human donor in good health. Some libraries in this study had Jurkat cell RNA spiked in.

Ten or more counts support this clonotype. CDR3 amino acids: CASSITTSGEQYF. The CDR3 coding sequence is TGTGCCAGTAGTATAACAACTTCGGGGGAGCAGTACTTC. The chain employs TRBV19 and TRBJ2-7; possible D gene TRBD2, 5 bases. The CDR3 is 13 residues long. CDR1 and CDR2 from the germline V gene are LNHDA and SQIVND (reference sequence). The germline V and J ends were trimmed by 2 bases and 7 bases, with 12 bases remaining between them.

This clonotype was seen many times. This rearrangement joins TRBV29-1 to TRBJ2-1; TRBD1 or TRBD2 may be the D gene (6 bases each). Trimming left V 0 bases short and J 7 bases short, with 16 bases between. Germline V gene lookup returns CDR1 SQVTM and CDR2 ANQGSEA. This CDR3 contains 15 residues. CDR3 DNA: TGCAGCGTTGAAGAGCTGGGGGGCCTAATTAATGAGCAGTTCTTC. It encodes CSVEELGGLINEQFF.

The CDR3 region has the DNA TGTGCCAGCAGTTGGGGACTAGCGGGTTCCGACGAGCAGTACTTC. It encodes CASSWGLAGSDEQYF. The chain links TRBV27 to TRBJ2-7; 12 positions match TRBD2. The CDR3 extends over 15 amino acids. CDR1 and CDR2 (germline): MNHEY, SMNVEV (reference sequence). V trimming: 4 bases; J trimming: 5 bases; junction bases outside the gene matches: 6.

There are many counts of this clonotype. J is TRBJ2-7 and V is TRBV20-1, with TRBD2 matching over 7 bases. The CDR3 extends over 13 amino acids. V dropped 5 bases and J dropped 0; count of bases not matched to a gene: 4. Germline V lookup: CDR1 DFQATT, CDR2 SNEGSKA (reference sequence). CDR3 sequence (DNA): TGCAGTGCTTCCTGGGGGGGCTCCTACGAGCAGTACTTC. Its translation is CSASWGGSYEQYF.

Comments on this clonotype: It may be a read error: a sequence one base away is much more abundant. V and J are TRBV30 and TRBJ1-1, with D tentatively TRBD1 (5 bases). CDR1 and CDR2 from the germline V gene are GTSNPN and SVGIG (reference sequence). The CDR3 consists of 13 residues. The CDR3 spells CAWSVSWGTEAFF. The CDR3 nucleotides read TGTGCCTGGAGTGTATCGTGGGGCACTGAGGCTTTCTTT.

The rearrangement joins TRBV19 to TRBJ2-1; the match to TRBD1 covers 11 bases. From germline, CDR1 is LNHDA and CDR2 SQIVND (reference sequence). The CDR3 sequence is 16 residues long. With V trimmed by 7 bases and J by 4 bases, 9 bases remained unmatched. In nucleotides, the CDR3 is TGTGCCAGTACCTCCTCCGGGACAGGGGGTTACAATGAGCAGTTCTTC. Residues: CASTSSGTGGYNEQFF.

With regard to this clonotype: A much more abundant neighbour one base away suggests this may be a read error. Lacking the conserved final phenylalanine or tryptophan, this CDR3 likely reflects a read error. The chain employs TRBV30 and TRBJ2-3; 8 bases line up with TRBD2. The CDR3 has 13 residues. V gave up 4 bases and J gave up 6 bases; unmatched junction bases: 6. Per the germline V gene, CDR1 is GTSNPN and CDR2 is SVGIG (reference sequence). The CDR3 DNA sequence: TGTGCCTGGACCGGGACTAGAGTCGATACGCAGTATCTT. The encoded protein is CAWTGTRVDTQYL.

This clonotype appeared many times. The chain has TRBV27 and TRBJ2-3, with D uncertain. In germline, CDR1 is MNHEY, CDR2 SMNVEV (reference sequence). The CDR3 is made up of 14 amino acids. Trimming left V 2 bases short and J 1 base short, with 7 bases between. The CDR3 is CASSLGMGTDTQYF. The DNA of the CDR3 is TGTGCCAGCAGTTTAGGGATGGGCACAGATACGCAGTATTTT.

Ten or more counts support this clonotype. CDR3 in amino acids: CASSISLAGARYEQYF. CDR3 nucleotide sequence: TGTGCCAGTAGTATATCCCTAGCGGGAGCTAGGTACGAGCAGTACTTC. The V and J genes are TRBV19 and TRBJ2-7; 10 positions match TRBD2. Germline V gene data show CDR1 as LNHDA and CDR2 as SQIVND (reference sequence). The CDR3 sequence is 16 residues long. V dropped 2 bases and J dropped 4; count of bases not matched to a gene: 8.

The rearrangement joins TRBV7-3 to TRBJ2-1; 8 bases match TRBD1. The CDR3 consists of 16 residues. In germline, CDR1 is SGHTA, CDR2 FQGTGA. The junction had 14 bases not matched to a gene; V was cut back by 5 bases and J by 8 bases. CDR3 DNA sequence: TGTGCCAGCAGCCCCACAGGGGGGAGCACCATCGATGAGCAGTTCTTC. It is translated as CASSPTGGSTIDEQFF.

Worth noting for this clonotype: This could be a read error, since a much larger clone is one nucleotide away. The chain uses TRBV6-5 and TRBJ1-1; no reliable D call. Germline values: CDR1 MNHEY, CDR2 SVGAGI. The CDR3 length is 13 residues. V was cut by 0 bases and J by 7 bases, with 9 bases left in between. The CDR3 loop reads CASSYSLYGEAFF. CDR3 sequence (DNA): TGTGCCAGCAGTTACTCGCTCTACGGTGAAGCTTTCTTT.

This clonotype was observed a few times. This chain uses TRBV19 with TRBJ1-5; no clear D gene. CDR3 size: 15 residues. V was cut by 4 bases and J by 1 base, with 11 bases left in between. CDR1 and CDR2 from the germline V gene are LNHDA and SQIVND (reference sequence). The CDR3 DNA follows: TGTGCCAGTAGTAAACTCCCAGCGAGCAATCAGCCCCAGCATTTT. This sequence encodes CASSKLPASNQPQHF.

This clonotype was counted many times. The CDR3 is CASSHRKGLAEYNEQFF. Written as DNA, the CDR3 is TGCGCCAGCAGCCACCGAAAGGGACTAGCAGAGTACAATGAGCAGTTCTTC. The rearrangement joins TRBV4-1 to TRBJ2-1; 9 bases are a match to TRBD2. This CDR3 is built from 17 residues. Trimming cost V 3 bases and J 4 bases; bases outside gene matches: 10. Germline CDR1 is MGHRA and CDR2 is YSYEKL.

Ten or more counts support this clonotype. The chain links TRBV6-2 or TRBV6-3 to TRBJ2-4; 7 bases are shared with TRBD2. This CDR3 spans 14 amino acids. V shed 4 bases, J shed 3 bases, and the junction held 3 bases outside the gene matches. Germline V gene data show CDR1 as MNHEY and CDR2 as SVGEGT. The CDR3 region is CASSWEGIKNIQYF. The CDR3 region has the DNA TGTGCCAGCAGTTGGGAGGGCATCAAAAACATTCAGTACTTC.

This clonotype was detected ten times or more. The chain combines TRBV7-9 with TRBJ2-7, with TRBD2 identical over 9 bases. V dropped 0 bases and J dropped 4; count of bases not matched to a gene: 4. Germline V gene lookup returns CDR1 SEHNR and CDR2 FQNEAQ (reference sequence). The CDR3 is 15 residues long. CDR3 amino acids: CASSLAPSGIYEQYF. The CDR3 nucleotides read TGTGCCAGCAGCTTAGCGCCTAGCGGGATATACGAGCAGTACTTC.

This clonotype showed up just a few times. The CDR3 DNA follows: TGTGCCAGCAGCACTAGCGGGAGTTCCCACGAGCAGTACTTC. This translates into CASSTSGSSHEQYF. The rearrangement joins TRBV7-3 to TRBJ2-7; 11 positions agree with TRBD2. Germline-derived CDR1 and CDR2 are SGHTA and FQGTGA. This CDR3 has 14 amino acids. V lost 5 bases, J lost 5 bases, and 5 bases stayed unmatched.

This clonotype was seen at least ten times. The chain combines TRBV20-1 with TRBJ2-1; the D call may be TRBD1 or TRBD2 (7 bases each). Trimming stripped 1 base from V and 5 bases from J, with 12 bases between. The CDR3 is 14 amino acids. Germline CDR1 and CDR2: DFQATT and SNEGSKA (reference sequence). The CDR3 DNA follows: TGCAGTGCTAGAGGGGGAGGGGGCAACAATGAGCAGTTCTTC. Translated: CSARGGGGNNEQFF.

This clonotype came up many times. V usage is TRBV27 and J usage is TRBJ1-5; D is unclear. V was pared by 6 bases and J by 4 bases, with 7 bases between. CDR1 is MNHEY and CDR2 is SMNVEV in the germline V gene (reference sequence). CDR3 length equals 12 residues. CDR3 DNA: TGTGCCAGCAGCCCCAGGAATCAGCCCCAGCATTTT. Translated, it gives CASSPRNQPQHF.